These 24 T cell receptor beta chains share one sample of origin, sequenced in a study of CD8+ T cells in alopecia areata. Following RNA extraction, reverse transcription yielded cDNA that acted as the sequencing template. The data were produced by immunoSEQ multiplex PCR, yet TCRdb's version contains in-frame clones alone and is incomplete. The profile shows around 190,000 clones, under 80% of them singletons. Stated treatment: oral pan-JAK inhibitor, 5-10 mg twice daily. The source material was CD4+ T cells sorted from blood, sampled between weeks 47 and 50, from a patient treated with tofacitinib. The receptors were gathered from a human donor with alopecia areata.

The rearrangement joins TRBV29-1 to TRBJ1-1, with a tentative D call TRBD1 (6 bases). Trimming pared 2 bases from V and 5 bases from J, leaving 6 bases between. CDR1 SQVTM and CDR2 ANQGSEA come from the germline V gene. This CDR3 contains 11 residues. DNA for the CDR3: TGCAGCGTTGAACAGGGGACTGAAGCTTTCTTT. Encoded protein: CSVEQGTEAFF.

V usage is TRBV6-5 and J usage is TRBJ1-2; D gene ambiguous. CDR3 length: 11 residues. Germline values: CDR1 MNHEY, CDR2 SVGAGI. V lost 10 bases to trimming and J lost 5 bases, with 11 bases between them. CDR3: CATGRAYGYTF. DNA for the CDR3: TGTGCCACCGGTCGCGCTTATGGCTACACCTTC.

This clone turned up a few times. The rearrangement joins TRBV29-1 to TRBJ1-5; tentatively, D is TRBD1 (5 bases). The V and J ends lost 4 bases and 5 bases respectively, with 9 bases between them. Germline CDR1 is SQVTM and CDR2 is ANQGSEA. The CDR3 consists of 12 residues. The CDR3 DNA is TGCAGCGTTGTGGAAGGGGATCAGCCCCAGCATTTT. Protein product: CSVVEGDQPQHF.

This chain connects TRBV30 to TRBJ2-7; no reliable D call. This CDR3 is 11 amino acids long. The V gene's germline CDR1 is GTSNPN and CDR2 SVGIG (reference sequence). V dropped 1 base and J dropped 5 bases, with 6 bases sitting between them. This CDR3 is CAWSAFHEQYF. CDR3 nucleotides: TGTGCCTGGAGTGCTTTCCACGAGCAGTACTTC.

This clone appeared a few times. V is TRBV27 and J is TRBJ2-7, with TRBD1 matching over 9 bases. In germline, CDR1 is MNHEY, CDR2 SMNVEV (reference sequence). This CDR3 contains 14 residues. J gave up 5 bases and V 4 bases, and 6 bases lay outside the gene matches. This CDR3 reads CASSWERDRDEQYF. DNA of the CDR3: TGTGCCAGCAGTTGGGAAAGGGACAGGGACGAGCAGTACTTC.

The chain is built from TRBV7-6 and TRBJ1-2; 9 nucleotides align to TRBD1. Germline V lookup: CDR1 SGHVS, CDR2 FNYEAQ. V gave up 6 bases and J gave up 7 bases; unmatched junction bases: 9. CDR3 length: 14 residues. The CDR3 loop is CASSPGDRVLGYTF. The CDR3, as DNA: TGTGCCAGCAGTCCGGGGGACAGGGTACTTGGCTACACCTTC.

A few counts support this clone. This chain uses TRBV7-2 with TRBJ2-3; D might be TRBD1 or TRBD2, each matching 5 bases. The length of the CDR3 is 14 residues. CDR1 is SGHTA, CDR2 FQGNSA, per germline. V was shortened by 5 bases and J by 2 bases, with 11 bases between the two germline ends. The CDR3 reads CASSMGPYTDTQYF. The CDR3, as DNA: TGTGCCAGCAGCATGGGACCCTACACAGATACGCAGTATTTT. The entire variable domain, with the rest obtained from reference TRBV7-2 and TRBJ2-3, is as follows: GAGVSQSPSNKVTEKGKDVELRCDPISGHTALYWYRQSLGQGLEFLIYFQGNSAPDKSGLPSDRFSAERTGGSVSTLTIQRTQQEDSAVYLCASSMGPYTDTQYFGPGTRLTVL.

The gene calls are TRBV19 and TRBJ1-6; 7 positions match TRBD1. After removal of 6 bases from V and 8 bases from J, the junction contained 13 bases not matched to a gene. CDR1 LNHDA and CDR2 SQIVND come from the germline V gene (reference sequence). The CDR3 contains 16 residues. The CDR3 protein is CASSIGYRTGDSPLHF. DNA for the CDR3: TGTGCCAGTAGCATTGGGTATCGGACAGGAGATTCACCCCTCCACTTT.

J is TRBJ2-1 and V is TRBV10-3; D ambiguous. The CDR3 totals 13 residues. Germline V CDR1 and CDR2: ENHRY, SYGVKD. Trimming stripped 2 bases from V and 5 bases from J, with 7 bases between. CDR3 in amino acids: CAISEILDNEQFF. For the CDR3, the DNA is TGTGCCATCAGTGAGATCCTTGACAATGAGCAGTTCTTC.

The chain employs TRBV29-1 and TRBJ2-5; TRBD2 matches at 9 bases. Losses at the gene ends were 7 bases for V and 0 bases for J; bases not matched to a gene: 3. The CDR3 is 13 amino acids. From germline, CDR1 is SQVTM and CDR2 ANQGSEA. CDR3 residues: CSGSGGHQETQYF. As DNA, the CDR3 is TGCAGCGGTAGCGGGGGACACCAAGAGACCCAGTACTTC.

CDR3 DNA: TGCGCCAGCAGAGCGGGGGAGGATGGCTACACCTTC. Amino acids: CASRAGEDGYTF. This chain connects TRBV5-1 to TRBJ1-2, with TRBD1 as a possible D gene (5 bases). V shed 5 bases and J shed 6 bases, with 11 bases lying between them. CDR3 length: 12 residues. Per germline, CDR1 SGHRS and CDR2 YFSETQ.

This clone has just a few counts. The V and J genes are TRBV29-1 and TRBJ1-1; no clear D gene. Trimming left V 2 bases short and J 1 base short, with 8 bases between. The CDR3 runs 13 residues. CDR1 is SQVTM, CDR2 ANQGSEA, per germline. The CDR3 here is CSVELYPNTEAFF. CDR3 DNA: TGCAGCGTTGAACTCTATCCGAACACTGAAGCTTTCTTT.

This clone was seen more than once but under ten times. The chain recombines TRBV6-6 with TRBJ1-2, with 8 bases identical to TRBD1. The CDR3 consists of 12 residues. V lost 6 bases and J lost 6; bases outside the gene matches: 3. Germline CDR1 is MNHNY and CDR2 is SVGAGI (reference sequence). The CDR3 DNA sequence: TGTGCCAGCAGCGAGACAGGGGATGGCTACACCTTC. Protein product: CASSETGDGYTF.

The V call is TRBV10-3, the J call TRBJ1-5, with a weak D call TRBD1 (5 bases). The CDR3 has 14 residues. Germline values: CDR1 ENHRY, CDR2 SYGVKD. Trimming stripped 3 bases from V and 6 bases from J, with 12 bases between. CDR3 nucleotide sequence: TGTGCCATCAGTGAAGTCGGGGGGAGTCAGCCCCAGCATTTT. Protein sequence: CAISEVGGSQPQHF.

This clone was picked up one time. The chain has TRBV7-2 and TRBJ1-2; 8 nucleotides agree with TRBD1. The germline V gene has CDR1 SGHTA and CDR2 FQGNSA. There are 13 residues in the CDR3. With 5 bases clipped from V and 4 bases from J, the junction kept 3 bases outside the gene matches. CDR3 region: CASSRGTGYGYTF. CDR3 bases: TGTGCCAGCAGCCGAGGGACAGGCTATGGCTACACCTTC.

Only one count was recorded for this clone. V and J are TRBV5-6 and TRBJ2-1; D is possibly TRBD2 (5 bases). The CDR3 extends over 14 amino acids. The germline V gene encodes CDR1 SGHDT and CDR2 YYEEEE. The ends were cut back, 1 base at V and 5 bases at J, with 10 bases in the middle. The DNA of the CDR3 is TGTGCCAGCAGCTTGCTAAGCGGAGACAATGAGCAGTTCTTC. Protein: CASSLLSGDNEQFF. Full variable domain (outside the CDR3, taken from reference TRBV5-6 and TRBJ2-1): DAGVTQSPTHLIKTRGQQVTLRCSPKSGHDTVSWYQQALGQGPQFIFQYYEEEERQRGNFPDRFSGHQFPNYSSELNVNALLLGDSALYLCASSLLSGDNEQFFGPGTRLTVL.

This clone occurred a few times. The chain recombines TRBV6-1 with TRBJ2-3; TRBD1 agrees at 7 bases. V dropped 6 bases and J dropped 3; count of bases not matched to a gene: 6. CDR1 MNHNS and CDR2 SASEGT come from the germline V gene. The CDR3 spans 14 residues. CDR3 in amino acids: CASSPGQPTDTQYF. DNA for the CDR3: TGTGCCAGCAGCCCGGGACAGCCTACAGATACGCAGTATTTT.

This clone came up a few times. The rearrangement joins TRBV7-3 to TRBJ1-1; no reliable D call. In germline, CDR1 is SGHTA, CDR2 FQGTGA. V lost 8 bases and J lost 1, with 11 bases in between. The CDR3 is 13 amino acids. The CDR3: CASGVQPNTEAFF. The CDR3 DNA reads as TGTGCCAGCGGGGTGCAGCCGAACACTGAAGCTTTCTTT.

This chain links TRBV9 with TRBJ2-1; D unclear. Germline V gene lookup returns CDR1 SGDLS and CDR2 YYNGEE. Trimming took off 0 bases at V and 8 bases at J, with 21 bases between the two ends. This CDR3 is built from 17 residues. The chain's CDR3 is CASSVASGSLPGHEQFF. Written as DNA, the CDR3 is TGTGCCAGCAGCGTAGCCAGTGGCTCTCTGCCAGGACATGAGCAGTTCTTC.

The V and J genes are TRBV29-1 and TRBJ2-7; 10 bases are a match to TRBD2. The germline V gene encodes CDR1 SQVTM and CDR2 ANQGSEA. V dropped 3 bases and J dropped 3; count of bases not matched to a gene: 8. This CDR3 has 15 residues. CDR3 in amino acids: CSVEGLAGANYEQYF. The CDR3 DNA is TGCAGCGTTGAGGGTCTAGCGGGGGCCAACTACGAGCAGTACTTC.

The chain links TRBV10-3 to TRBJ2-5; maybe TRBD1 (6 bases). V lost 10 bases to trimming and J lost 2 bases, with 14 bases between them. Germline CDR1 reads ENHRY; CDR2 reads SYGVKD. The CDR3 has 13 amino acids. The CDR3 protein is CATARTVQETQYF. DNA of the CDR3: TGTGCCACTGCCCGGACAGTACAAGAGACCCAGTACTTC.

This clone was found once. The CDR3 loop is CSARAQGYEQYF. The CDR3 DNA follows: TGCAGCGCCCGAGCTCAGGGCTACGAGCAGTACTTC. The rearrangement joins TRBV29-1 to TRBJ2-7; tentative D call: TRBD1 (5 bases). The V end lost 7 bases, the J end lost 3 bases, and 13 bases lay between the germline ends. The CDR3 covers 12 residues. From germline, CDR1 is SQVTM and CDR2 ANQGSEA.

With regard to this clone: Other nucleotide sequences from this sample produce the same CDR3. The chain employs TRBV29-1 and TRBJ1-1; no definite D call. Trimming shortened V by 3 bases and J by 1 base, and 12 bases separated the two germline ends. Germline assignment: CDR1 SQVTM and CDR2 ANQGSEA. The CDR3 contains 14 residues. The CDR3 loop is CSVEGRQANTEAFF. CDR3 in DNA: TGCAGCGTTGAGGGTCGACAAGCGAACACTGAAGCTTTCTTT.

The V and J genes are TRBV25-1 and TRBJ2-7; no clear D. V lost 3 bases and J 0 bases, leaving 9 bases between the germline ends. In germline, CDR1 is MGHDK, CDR2 SYGVNS. The CDR3 sequence is 14 residues long. Here the CDR3 reads CASSDPKGSYEQYF. The CDR3 DNA reads TGTGCCAGCAGTGACCCGAAGGGCTCCTACGAGCAGTACTTC.